What follows describes a single T cell receptor beta chain. Unique molecular identifiers were incorporated when the TCRbeta library was constructed. One entry per CDR3 protein, called by TCRdb with MiXCR from the PCR reads. This table has approximately 240,000 distinct CDR3 sequences, approximately 9% appearing once. The V gene lost 5 bases and the J gene lost 1 base, with 11 bases spanning the gap. CDR1 and CDR2 from the germline V gene are MNHEY and SMNVEV (reference sequence). The CDR3 runs to 14 residues. This sample was taken from a study of T-cell reconstitution after alpha-beta-depleted transplantation in children.

The sequences come from PBMCs from the stem cell graft donor, collected from the stem cell graft. This chain connects TRBV27 to TRBJ1-1; TRBD1 is a possible D gene (6 bases). This TCR came from a human donor who donated a stem cell graft to a child with acute lymphoblastic leukemia. The chain's CDR3 is CASSRVRGNTEAFF. The CDR3 DNA is TGTGCCAGCAGTCGCGTCAGGGGGAACACTGAAGCTTTCTTT.